This T cell receptor (beta chain) was recovered during a study of cytomegalovirus exposure and HLA in healthy donors. Vbeta (60) and Jbeta (13) primers were used in the PCR. Sequencing used immunoSEQ multiplex PCR; TCRdb keeps in-frame clones, though not all of them. The sample includes 95,000 to 150,000 clones. This clonotype was obtained from a man younger than 35 in good health and CMV-seronegative. The sequencing input was PBMCs.

The CDR3 DNA reads TGTGCCAGCAGCGTGGACATTAGCGGGACCGAGCAGTTCTTC. Amino acids: CASSVDISGTEQFF. This sequence joins TRBV9 and TRBJ2-1; 8 nucleotides line up with TRBD2. The CDR3 is made up of 14 amino acids. Germline-derived CDR1 and CDR2 are SGDLS and YYNGEE. Trimming removed 2 bases from V and 10 bases from J; junction bases left unmatched: 8.